This passage covers 24 T cell receptor beta chains from one sample sequenced in a study of cytomegalovirus exposure and HLA in healthy donors. Primers included in the PCR were 60 Vbeta and 13 Jbeta primers. Data came from immunoSEQ multiplex PCR; TCRdb stores just in-frame clones and leaves some out. The profile shows under 150,000 clones, about 10% of them singletons. Sequenced material: PBMCs. These receptors all stem from a woman between 35 and 50 years old in good health and CMV-seropositive.

This chain uses TRBV5-6 with TRBJ1-1, with 10 bases that match TRBD1. Germline V gene data show CDR1 as SGHDT and CDR2 as YYEEEE. Unmatched junction bases numbered 8, after V lost 0 bases and J lost 6 bases. This CDR3 is built from 16 residues. The CDR3 bases are TGTGCCAGCAGCTTGGCCACGACAGGGGGCACGGCTGAAGCTTTCTTT. As protein: CASSLATTGGTAEAFF.

DNA of the CDR3: TGTGCCAGCAGCTTGGAATCTATCAAACAAGAGACCCAGTACTTC. Protein sequence: CASSLESIKQETQYF. This chain links TRBV5-5 with TRBJ2-5; unclear D gene. With 0 bases removed from V and 2 bases from J, the gap between germline ends came to 11 bases. Germline V gene data show CDR1 as SGHKS and CDR2 as YYEKEE (reference sequence). The CDR3 is made up of 15 amino acids.

This clone occurred a few times. The rearrangement links TRBV7-2 to TRBJ2-1; 8 bases match TRBD2. Per the germline V gene, CDR1 is SGHTA and CDR2 is FQGNSA. Trimming removed 5 bases from V and 10 bases from J; junction bases left unmatched: 13. This CDR3 is built from 15 residues. This CDR3 is CASSQRSGGDNEQFF. The CDR3 DNA reads as TGTGCCAGCAGCCAGAGGTCGGGGGGGGATAACGAGCAGTTCTTC.

This clone appeared a few times. V usage is TRBV11-2 and J usage is TRBJ2-7; D gene uncertain. The germline gives CDR1 SGHAT, CDR2 FQNNGV. CDR3 length: 14 amino acids. Trimming removed 1 base from V and 4 bases from J, with 11 bases in between. The DNA for the CDR3 is TGTGCCAGCAGCTTAGGCCGGTTCCTATACGAGCAGTACTTC. This translates into CASSLGRFLYEQYF.

V is TRBV7-2 and J is TRBJ1-4, with TRBD1 identical over 8 bases. Germline assignment: CDR1 SGHTA and CDR2 FQGNSA. This CDR3 spans 15 amino acids. J was trimmed by 10 bases and V by 2 bases; bases with no gene match: 9. This CDR3 reads CASSLRAGQGGKLFF. CDR3 nucleotides: TGTGCCAGCAGCTTAAGGGCAGGACAGGGAGGAAAACTGTTTTTT. The full variable domain, rest sourced from reference TRBV7-2 and TRBJ1-4, is GAGVSQSPSNKVTEKGKDVELRCDPISGHTALYWYRQSLGQGLEFLIYFQGNSAPDKSGLPSDRFSAERTGGSVSTLTIQRTQQEDSAVYLCASSLRAGQGGKLFFGSGTQLSVL.

There are a few counts of this clone. CDR3 protein: CASSVAETRAEQYF. The CDR3 coding sequence is TGTGCCAGCAGCGTAGCCGAAACGAGAGCCGAGCAGTACTTC. V is TRBV9 and J is TRBJ2-7; D remains ambiguous. Looked up from germline, CDR1 is SGDLS and CDR2 is YYNGEE. The CDR3 length is 14 residues. V lost 0 bases and J 6 bases, leaving 13 bases between the germline ends.

The chain employs TRBV2 and TRBJ2-3; D perhaps matches TRBD1 (5 bases). The CDR3 has 13 residues. Per germline, CDR1 SNHLY and CDR2 FYNNEI. V dropped 8 bases and J dropped 8 bases, with 17 bases sitting between them. The CDR3 region is CASEEIRVGTQYF. In DNA, the CDR3 is TGTGCCAGCGAGGAGATCAGGGTGGGTACGCAGTATTTT.

V is TRBV5-4 and J is TRBJ1-5; D is undetermined. There are 14 residues in the CDR3. V dropped 0 bases and J dropped 1 base, with 5 bases sitting between them. Germline CDR1 and CDR2: SGHNT and YYREEE (reference sequence). This CDR3 is CASSLGGSNQPQHF. The CDR3 nucleotides are TGTGCCAGCAGCTTGGGAGGGAGCAATCAGCCCCAGCATTTT.

With regard to this clone: The junction departs from germline at one end; a sequencing error may be responsible. This chain joins TRBV4-1 and TRBJ2-3; D possibly corresponds to TRBD1 (5 bases). The CDR3 covers 16 residues. Germline CDR1 is MGHRA and CDR2 is YSYEKL. The CDR3 DNA sequence: TGCGCCAGCAGCCAAGATATCCAGGGCCCCACAAATACGCAGTATTTT. Translating gives CASSQDIQGPTNTQYF.

This clone has more than one count but fewer than ten. The genes are TRBV10-3 and TRBJ1-2; D not resolved. Trimming removed 7 bases from V and 4 bases from J, with 10 bases in between. Germline values: CDR1 ENHRY, CDR2 SYGVKD. The CDR3 runs to 12 residues. In DNA, the CDR3 is TGTGCCATCACTACGGGAGCCTATGGCTACACCTTC. Translating it yields CAITTGAYGYTF.

The J gene is TRBJ2-7, the V gene TRBV5-6; D is unresolved. The CDR3 runs to 15 residues. V was shortened by 1 base and J by 2 bases, with 13 bases between the two germline ends. CDR1 is SGHDT, CDR2 YYEEEE, per germline. The CDR3 nucleotides read TGTGCCAGCAGCTTGTGGATGTACGACACCTACGAGCAGTACTTC. Protein: CASSLWMYDTYEQYF.

V is TRBV19 and J is TRBJ2-6; D remains unclear. V was cut by 5 bases and J by 0 bases, with 5 bases left in between. Germline CDR1 is LNHDA and CDR2 is SQIVND (reference sequence). This CDR3 region has 14 residues. For the CDR3, the DNA is TGTGCCAGTAGTCCGGGCTCTGGGGCCAACGTCCTGACTTTC. Protein sequence: CASSPGSGANVLTF.

This clone occurred a few times. V gene TRBV19 combines with J gene TRBJ2-2, with TRBD2 as a possible D gene (5 bases). Trimming cost V 5 bases and J 5 bases, with 12 bases left between them. This CDR3 comprises 14 residues. Looked up from germline, CDR1 is LNHDA and CDR2 is SQIVND (reference sequence). DNA for the CDR3: TGTGCCAGTAGTGCCTTCGGGATGACCGGGGAGCTGTTTTTT. Protein product: CASSAFGMTGELFF.

The chain couples TRBV29-1 to TRBJ2-7; a weak D match, TRBD1 (5 bases). From germline, CDR1 is SQVTM and CDR2 ANQGSEA. The V and J ends lost 3 bases and 0 bases respectively, with 15 bases between them. This CDR3 region has 15 residues. As DNA, the CDR3 is TGCAGCGTTGACCGGATTGACAGCAACTCCTACGAGCAGTACTTC. Translating it yields CSVDRIDSNSYEQYF.

The chain has TRBV7-2 and TRBJ2-1; tentative D call: TRBD2 (6 bases). Germline V gives CDR1 SGHTA, CDR2 FQGNSA. This CDR3 contains 14 residues. Trimming cost V 8 bases and J 4 bases, with 15 bases left between them. CDR3 in amino acids: CASGPAGTYNEQFF. Here the CDR3 DNA reads TGTGCCAGCGGCCCTGCCGGGACTTACAATGAGCAGTTCTTC. Full variable domain (missing parts from reference TRBV7-2 and TRBJ2-1): GAGVSQSPSNKVTEKGKDVELRCDPISGHTALYWYRQSLGQGLEFLIYFQGNSAPDKSGLPSDRFSAERTGGSVSTLTIQRTQQEDSAVYLCASGPAGTYNEQFFGPGTRLTVL.

This chain links TRBV5-1 with TRBJ1-2; no clear D gene. V was clipped by 0 bases and J by 3 bases, with 12 bases between them. This CDR3 is built from 15 residues. In germline, CDR1 is SGHRS, CDR2 YFSETQ. DNA for the CDR3: TGCGCCAGCAGCTTGGGAGGTAGGAACGACTATGGCTACACCTTC. Translating it yields CASSLGGRNDYGYTF.

This clone occurred a few times. The chain links TRBV6-6 to TRBJ2-3; D possibly corresponds to TRBD1 (6 bases). V was clipped by 6 bases and J by 4 bases, with 11 bases between them. Per the germline V gene, CDR1 is MNHNY and CDR2 is SVGAGI (reference sequence). The CDR3 has 13 residues. As DNA, the CDR3 is TGTGCCAGCAGCGAGCAGGGGCCAGATACGCAGTATTTT. This gives the protein CASSEQGPDTQYF.

J is TRBJ2-2 and V is TRBV5-5, with 8 bases aligning to TRBD1. The J segment lost 6 bases and the V segment lost 4 bases, leaving 14 bases of the junction unmatched. This CDR3 is 17 amino acids long. Germline V gene sequence: CDR1 SGHKS, CDR2 YYEKEE (reference sequence). CDR3 in amino acids: CASSPRGQGGSAGELFF. For the CDR3, the DNA is TGTGCCAGCAGCCCCCGAGGACAGGGAGGTTCGGCCGGGGAGCTGTTTTTT.

This clone occurred a few times. CDR3 bases: TGTGCCAGCAGCCCCGGGGGGAACTCCTACAATGAGCAGTTCTTC. It encodes CASSPGGNSYNEQFF. V and J are TRBV9 and TRBJ2-1; 7 nucleotides match TRBD2. The CDR3 spans 15 residues. J gave up 0 bases and V 4 bases, and 4 bases lay outside the gene matches. The V gene's germline CDR1 is SGDLS and CDR2 YYNGEE.

This clone was counted a few times. This chain connects TRBV2 to TRBJ1-6; 9 bases match TRBD1. V lost 6 bases and J lost 9; bases outside the gene matches: 15. This CDR3 region has 17 residues. Germline V CDR1 and CDR2: SNHLY, FYNNEI. The CDR3 DNA reads TGTGCCAGCAGCCCAACAGGGGGCGGTTCATTCGGTTCACCCCTCCACTTT. Translated: CASSPTGGGSFGSPLHF.

V is TRBV5-4 and J is TRBJ1-2; no firm D call. V was pared by 0 bases and J by 4 bases, with 10 bases between. CDR3 size: 14 residues. Per the germline V gene, CDR1 is SGHNT and CDR2 is YYREEE (reference sequence). The CDR3 here is CASSLDSNSYGYTF. The CDR3 nucleotides are TGTGCCAGCAGCTTGGACAGCAATTCCTATGGCTACACCTTC.

This clone has more than one count but fewer than ten. The CDR3 DNA reads as TGCAGCGTACCCAACGTTCCGGGACAGGGGGCTAAAAACTATGGCTACACCTTC. Translating it yields CSVPNVPGQGAKNYGYTF. The chain is built from TRBV29-1 and TRBJ1-2; 12 bases are a match to TRBD1. Germline V gene sequence: CDR1 SQVTM, CDR2 ANQGSEA. Trimming cost V 6 bases and J 2 bases; bases outside gene matches: 16. The CDR3 length is 18 residues.

This rearrangement joins TRBV19 to TRBJ1-2, with TRBD1 identical over 9 bases. This CDR3 has 15 residues. Germline V gene sequence: CDR1 LNHDA, CDR2 SQIVND (reference sequence). Germline trimming cut 2 bases from V and 5 bases from J; bases unmatched to any gene: 6. The CDR3 sequence is CASSIQGTGLYGYTF. The CDR3 coding sequence is TGTGCCAGTAGTATACAAGGGACAGGGCTTTATGGCTACACCTTC.

Remarks on this clone: Other DNA sequences of this sample code for an identical CDR3. This sequence joins TRBV7-9 and TRBJ1-1; D is ambiguous. Trimming removed 4 bases at V and 0 bases at J, with 6 bases between. The CDR3 is 13 residues long. Germline V gives CDR1 SEHNR, CDR2 FQNEAQ (reference sequence). In DNA form, the CDR3 reads TGTGCCAGCAGCTCACAAGTGAACACTGAAGCTTTCTTT. The encoded protein is CASSSQVNTEAFF.